The entry that follows covers one T cell receptor beta chain sequence. The data belong to a study of blood T cell repertoires in COVID-19. Study details: PBMCs, B-cell-depleted T cells, or T cells provided the cDNA or gDNA that made up the material.

This study enrolled people aged roughly 18 to 89 from approximately 25 US geographic areas. For recovered donors of Cohort 3, there were two negative PCRs, clearance, or symptom resolution. V lost 2 bases, J lost 7 bases, and 12 bases lay in between. The CDR3 runs to 14 residues. The germline V gene encodes CDR1 ENHRY and CDR2 SYGVKD. TCRdb's table, derived via immunoSEQ multiplex PCR, lists solely in-frame clones and lacks some. Of some 170,000 clones listed, 75% to 90% are singletons. This sequence originates from a man aged 40-55 years who had recovered from COVID-19. The rearrangement uses TRBV10-3 and TRBJ1-5, with D perhaps matching TRBD1 (6 bases). Sequencing was performed on PBMCs or T cells enriched from blood (not recorded which). Written as DNA, the CDR3 is TGTGCCATCAGTGAGAGGGCAGGGGAGCAGCCCCAGCATTTT. Encoded protein: CAISERAGEQPQHF.